A selection of T cell receptor beta chains follows, all from one sample in a study of graft-versus-host responses after intestinal transplantation. Clones were sequenced by immunoSEQ multiplex PCR, and TCRdb holds only the in-frame ones, with some missing. The data contain about 80,000 clones, about 90% of them singletons. This specimen consisted of PBMCs, obtained 98 days after intestinal transplantation. The receptors come from a human patient who received an intestinal transplant, so some T cells may come from the graft donor. The CDR3 runs from the conserved cysteine through the conserved F or W. The D gene is left open where the match is weak. Not all rows give a size; the values are once, few, many and, for expanded clones, a class.

TRBD2	TRBV18	TRBJ2-1	.	TGTGCCAGCTCACGCGGACTAGCGGGGGGGGATGAGCAGTTCTTC	CASSRGLAGGDEQFF
.	TRBV5-4	TRBJ2-7	.	TGTGCCAGCAGCTTGGGACTAGTTTCCTACGAGCAGTACTTC	CASSLGLVSYEQYF
.	TRBV10-1	TRBJ2-7	.	TGCGCCAGCAGGGGGGACGGATCCTACGAGCAGTACTTC	CASRGDGSYEQYF
.	TRBV7-6	TRBJ1-4	.	TGTGCCAGCAGCTTAGCGGGGGCTCATGAAAAACTGTTTTTT	CASSLAGAHEKLFF
.	TRBV6-5	TRBJ2-7	.	TGTGCCAGCAGTTACTCGATTCCCTCTGCCTACGAGCAGTACTTC	CASSYSIPSAYEQYF
.	TRBV5-4	TRBJ2-3	.	TGTGCCAGCAGCTTGTTTGGTGCCACAGATACGCAGTATTTT	CASSLFGATDTQYF
.	TRBV5-1	TRBJ1-2	.	TGCGCCAGCAGCGACGGACAGCACTATGGCTACACCTTC	CASSDGQHYGYTF
.	TRBV10-2	TRBJ2-5	.	TGCGCCAGCAGTGATAGACCGTTTAGGAAGACCCAGTACTTC	CASSDRPFRKTQYF
.	TRBV5-1	TRBJ2-1	once	TGCGCCAGCAGCCTGGCCCGACCTACCTCCTACAATGAGCAGTTCTTC	CASSLARPTSYNEQFF
.	TRBV6-5	TRBJ2-2	.	TGTGCCAGCAGCGTGACTGACACCGGGGAGCTGTTTTTT	CASSVTDTGELFF
.	TRBV15	TRBJ2-1	.	TGTGCCACCAGCAGAGACCGAGGACTACCCAATGAGCAGTTCTTC	CATSRDRGLPNEQFF
.	TRBV5-4	TRBJ2-5	.	TGTGCCAGCAGCTGGCAGGGGGGGGAGACCCAGTACTTC	CASSWQGGETQYF
.	TRBV16	TRBJ1-1	.	TGTGCCAGCAGCCAATTGAAGAACACTGAAGCTTTCTTT	CASSQLKNTEAFF
.	TRBV7-2	TRBJ2-3	.	TGTGCCAGCACCCATGCCGGGGGCACAGATACGCAGTATTTT	CASTHAGGTDTQYF
.	TRBV4-2	TRBJ2-2	.	TGTGCCAGCAGCCAAGTTGAGGGATACACCGGGGAGCTGTTTTTT	CASSQVEGYTGELFF
.	TRBV28	TRBJ2-7	.	TGTGCCAGCAGTTTAGGGGTATCCGTCTACGAGCAGTACTTC	CASSLGVSVYEQYF
.	TRBV2	TRBJ1-6	.	TGTGCCAGCAGGTCATTGGACTTGGGTAATTCACCCCTCCACTTT	CASRSLDLGNSPLHF
TRBD1	TRBV5-4	TRBJ1-5	.	TGTGCCAGCAGCTTAGCCGGGACAGGGGGAGATAGCAATCAGCCCCAGCATTTT	CASSLAGTGGDSNQPQHF
TRBD1	TRBV15	TRBJ2-7	.	TGTGCCACGGGGCCCGGACAGGGGATAGGTGAGCAGTACTTC	CATGPGQGIGEQYF
TRBD1	TRBV9	TRBJ1-2	.	TGTGCCAGCAGCTCCGGGACAGGGGACCATGGCTACACCTTC	CASSSGTGDHGYTF
.	TRBV4-1	TRBJ2-6	.	TGCGCCAGCAGCCCCCACATACCTCCTGGGGCCAACGTCCTGACTTTC	CASSPHIPPGANVLTF
.	TRBV11-2	TRBJ2-1	once	TGTGCCAGCAGCCCTACATTTTTAGCGGACAGCTCCTACAATGAGCAGTTCTTC	CASSPTFLADSSYNEQFF
.	TRBV2	TRBJ1-5	few	TGTGCCAGCAGTCGTGGTCAGAGCAATCAGCCCCAGCATTTT	CASSRGQSNQPQHF
.	TRBV5-5	TRBJ1-2	.	TGTGCCAGCAGAAATGACAGAAATGGCTACACCTTC	CASRNDRNGYTF
.	TRBV9	TRBJ2-7	.	TGTGCCAGCAGCGTAGGGCTCGGGGTCGAGCAGTACTTC	CASSVGLGVEQYF
TRBD1	TRBV29-1	TRBJ2-7	.	TGCAGCGTTGGGACAGGGGAGTATAGCGAGCAGTACTTC	CSVGTGEYSEQYF
.	TRBV6-1	TRBJ2-2	.	TGTGCCAGCAGTGAAGGCCCTTTAGGGAGAGGGGAGCTGTTTTTT	CASSEGPLGRGELFF